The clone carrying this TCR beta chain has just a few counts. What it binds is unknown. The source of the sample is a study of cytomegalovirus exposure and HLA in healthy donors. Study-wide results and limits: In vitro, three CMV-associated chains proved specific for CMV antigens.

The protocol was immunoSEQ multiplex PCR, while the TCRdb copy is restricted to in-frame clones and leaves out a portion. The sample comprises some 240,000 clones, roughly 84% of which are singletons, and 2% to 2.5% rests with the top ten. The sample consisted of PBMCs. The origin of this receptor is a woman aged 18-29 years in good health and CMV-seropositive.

CDR3 region: CASSDWSTSAFNEQFF. The DNA of the CDR3 is TGTGCCAGCAGTGACTGGAGTACTAGCGCCTTCAATGAGCAGTTCTTC. The chain has TRBV6-4 and TRBJ2-1, with TRBD2 matching over 7 bases. V lost 1 base, J lost 6 bases, and 9 bases stayed unmatched. The length of the CDR3 is 16 residues. Germline CDR1 reads MRHNA; CDR2 reads SNTAGT.